Listed here are 10 T cell receptor beta chains from one sample, sequenced in a study of cytomegalovirus exposure and HLA in healthy donors. PCR was performed using 60 Vbeta and 13 Jbeta primers. The method was immunoSEQ multiplex PCR; TCRdb's version includes in-frame clones alone and lacks a portion of them. The table records 200,000 or so clones, 82% of them present only once. Material: PBMCs. The receptors shown here come from a woman aged 50 to 65 in good health and CMV-seropositive.

The chain employs TRBV7-8 and TRBJ2-2, with 7 bases aligning to TRBD1. The germline CDR1 and CDR2 sequences are SGHVS and FQNEAQ. The trim removed 5 bases at V and 5 bases at J, leaving 11 bases unmatched. The CDR3 covers 16 residues. CDR3 bases: TGTGCCAGCAGCATACAGGGGTTTTCTTTTACCGGGGAGCTGTTTTTT. It yields the protein CASSIQGFSFTGELFF. Full variable domain (rest looked up from reference TRBV7-8 and TRBJ2-2): GAGVSQSPRYKVAKRGQDVALRCDPISGHVSLFWYQQALGQGPEFLTYFQNEAQLDKSGLPSDRFFAERPEGSVSTLKIQRTQQEDSAVYLCASSIQGFSFTGELFFGEGSRLTVL.

This chain joins TRBV19 and TRBJ1-2, with 7 positions matching TRBD1. The CDR3 spans 14 residues. V was clipped by 7 bases and J by 1 base; unmatched bases: 6. The germline V gene encodes CDR1 LNHDA and CDR2 SQIVND (reference sequence). The CDR3 loop reads CASTEGQFNYGYTF. The DNA for the CDR3 is TGTGCCAGTACCGAGGGACAGTTTAACTATGGCTACACCTTC. Full variable domain (outside the CDR3, taken from reference TRBV19 and TRBJ1-2): DGGITQSPKYLFRKEGQNVTLSCEQNLNHDAMYWYRQDPGQGLRLIYYSQIVNDFQKGDIAEGYSVSREKKESFPLTVTSAQKNPTAFYLCASTEGQFNYGYTFGSGTRLTVV.

This chain uses TRBV10-3 with TRBJ2-3; possibly TRBD2 for D (5 bases). The CDR3 loop spans 14 amino acids. V dropped 7 bases and J dropped 0 bases, with 11 bases sitting between them. Germline V gives CDR1 ENHRY, CDR2 SYGVKD. The CDR3 region is CAINSGVSTDTQYF. DNA for the CDR3: TGTGCCATCAACAGCGGAGTTAGCACAGATACGCAGTATTTT.

This clone was observed a single time. The gene calls are TRBV6-5 and TRBJ2-5; no definite D call. The CDR3 loop spans 14 amino acids. Germline assignment: CDR1 MNHEY and CDR2 SVGAGI. V lost 7 bases and J 9 bases, leaving 21 bases between the germline ends. The CDR3 spells CASTPGTQRRPQYF. For the CDR3, the DNA is TGTGCCAGCACGCCAGGAACCCAAAGACGGCCCCAGTACTTC.

The rearrangement links TRBV4-3 to TRBJ2-7; D may be TRBD2 (5 bases). Germline CDR1 is LGHNA and CDR2 is YSLEER. Trimming pared 1 base from V and 3 bases from J, leaving 13 bases between. The CDR3 is 15 amino acids. CDR3 region: CASSQGRNRVYEQYF. The DNA of the CDR3 is TGCGCCAGCAGCCAAGGGAGGAACAGAGTCTACGAGCAGTACTTC.

J is TRBJ1-2 and V is TRBV11-2; D is possibly TRBD1 (5 bases). V gave up 5 bases and J gave up 1 base, with 14 bases separating them. The V gene's germline CDR1 is SGHAT and CDR2 FQNNGV. The CDR3 extends over 15 amino acids. The CDR3: CASSQKGSLNYGYTF. The DNA of the CDR3 is TGTGCCAGCAGCCAAAAGGGGTCCCTTAACTATGGCTACACCTTC.

V gene TRBV28 combines with J gene TRBJ1-2, with D unresolved. Per germline, CDR1 MDHEN and CDR2 SYDVKM. The CDR3 totals 12 residues. The germline V and J ends were trimmed by 7 bases and 6 bases, with 12 bases remaining between them. CDR3 residues: CASTDEGDGYTF. CDR3 bases: TGTGCCAGCACAGACGAGGGTGATGGCTACACCTTC.

This chain connects TRBV11-2 to TRBJ2-1, with 8 bases matching TRBD2. V dropped 7 bases and J dropped 1; count of bases not matched to a gene: 3. CDR1 SGHAT and CDR2 FQNNGV come from the germline V gene. The CDR3 runs to 14 residues. In nucleotides, the CDR3 is TGTGCCAGCACCTCGGGGGGGTCCTACAATGAGCAGTTCTTC. Translated: CASTSGGSYNEQFF.

This chain links TRBV28 with TRBJ2-7; maybe TRBD2 (6 bases). The CDR3 contains 14 residues. Trimming cost V 2 bases and J 3 bases, with 11 bases left between them. CDR1 is MDHEN and CDR2 is SYDVKM in the germline V gene. CDR3 coding DNA: TGTGCCAGCAGTTTACCGGGGGACCTCTACGAGCAGTACTTC. Its protein is CASSLPGDLYEQYF.

The V and J genes are TRBV7-8 and TRBJ2-6; weak D call: TRBD1 (5 bases). The CDR3 loop spans 21 amino acids. Germline values: CDR1 SGHVS, CDR2 FQNEAQ. V lost 7 bases and J lost 0, with 28 bases in between. The CDR3 region has the DNA TGTGCCAGCAAACGCCGATACGAAAGTGGGGCTGGGGACTCTGGGGCCAACGTCCTGACTTTC. Translating it yields CASKRRYESGAGDSGANVLTF. Complete variable domain (other parts from reference TRBV7-8 and TRBJ2-6): GAGVSQSPRYKVAKRGQDVALRCDPISGHVSLFWYQQALGQGPEFLTYFQNEAQLDKSGLPSDRFFAERPEGSVSTLKIQRTQQEDSAVYLCASKRRYESGAGDSGANVLTFGAGSRLTVL.